These 8 T cell receptor beta chains were sequenced from one sample in a study of T cell responses to AZD1222 COVID-19 vaccine (dated by TCRdb to about 2021). According to the study, the label for this sample's time point signals: baseline before first vaccination. Libraries came from the immunoSEQ multiplex PCR assay. In TCRdb, the immuneACCESS table is reduced to in-frame sequences with V and J assigned. These tables do not hold every clone; where another copy was compared, an unresolved V gene accounts for under half, and the others remain unexplained. The sample table lists around 160,000 clones, roughly 92% of them with a count of one. The ten largest clones capture approximately 0.64% of the sample. Sample: peripheral blood, taken on day 0 of AZD1222 vaccination. All receptors derive from an adult in good health.

This clone was found a few times. The chain employs TRBV5-5 and TRBJ1-6; D may be TRBD1 (6 bases). This CDR3 has 15 amino acids. With 5 bases removed from V and 7 bases from J, the gap between germline ends came to 16 bases. CDR1 is SGHKS, CDR2 YYEKEE, per germline (reference sequence). Here the CDR3 reads CASSWGAGENSPLHF. The CDR3 bases are TGTGCCAGCAGTTGGGGCGCAGGGGAGAATTCACCCCTCCACTTT.

V usage is TRBV5-1 and J usage is TRBJ1-1; D is uncertain. Germline lookup yields CDR1 SGHRS and CDR2 YFSETQ. This CDR3 is 14 amino acids long. Trimming took off 0 bases at V and 0 bases at J, with 6 bases between the two ends. The CDR3 spells CASSLDVMNTEAFF. Written as DNA, the CDR3 is TGCGCCAGCAGCTTGGACGTGATGAACACTGAAGCTTTCTTT.

The J gene is TRBJ2-1, the V gene TRBV4-1, with 8 bases aligning to TRBD2. Germline values: CDR1 MGHRA, CDR2 YSYEKL. This CDR3 has 16 residues. Germline trimming cut 4 bases from V and 3 bases from J; bases unmatched to any gene: 8. The CDR3 bases are TGCGCCAGCAGCCCCCTCCAGCGGGAGAACTACAATGAGCAGTTCTTC. Residues: CASSPLQRENYNEQFF.

The rearrangement joins TRBV5-1 to TRBJ2-3; tentative D call: TRBD1 (6 bases). The CDR3 loop spans 16 amino acids. Trimming removed 0 bases at V and 2 bases at J, with 13 bases between. Germline CDR1 reads SGHRS; CDR2 reads YFSETQ. The CDR3 sequence: CASSLVWAGDTDTQYF. The CDR3 nucleotides are TGCGCCAGCAGCTTGGTATGGGCAGGGGACACAGATACGCAGTATTTT.

This clone was seen only once. For the CDR3, the DNA is TGTGCCAGCAGTTTCGAGGCCCGAGGGACAGTCGAGTCTGAAGCTTTCTTT. This encodes CASSFEARGTVESEAFF. This chain connects TRBV27 to TRBJ1-1; TRBD1 matches 7 bases. This CDR3 is 17 amino acids long. V trimming: 3 bases; J trimming: 6 bases; junction bases outside the gene matches: 16. Germline CDR1 reads MNHEY; CDR2 reads SMNVEV (reference sequence).

This clone has a single count. V usage is TRBV4-1 and J usage is TRBJ2-1; possibly TRBD1 for D (6 bases). The CDR3 sequence is 13 residues long. The V end lost 2 bases, the J end lost 7 bases, and 9 bases lay between the germline ends. Germline lookup yields CDR1 MGHRA and CDR2 YSYEKL. Here the CDR3 reads CASSQPDRNEQFF. Written as DNA, the CDR3 is TGCGCCAGCAGCCAACCCGACAGGAATGAGCAGTTCTTC.

The chain uses TRBV27 and TRBJ1-3; a weak D match, TRBD1 (5 bases). V was shortened by 3 bases and J by 1 base, with 10 bases between the two germline ends. The CDR3 contains 15 residues. Germline V lookup: CDR1 MNHEY, CDR2 SMNVEV (reference sequence). CDR3: CASSFTRGSGNTIYF. The DNA of the CDR3 is TGTGCCAGCAGTTTTACACGGGGGTCTGGAAACACCATATATTTT.

The chain couples TRBV30 to TRBJ1-2; D unresolved. V lost 2 bases and J 13 bases, leaving 17 bases between the germline ends. This CDR3 is 12 amino acids long. Germline CDR1 reads GTSNPN; CDR2 reads SVGIG (reference sequence). In DNA, the CDR3 is TGTGCCTGGAGTTTTTCCACTCCCCTCGCCACCTTC. Encoded protein: CAWSFSTPLATF. The full variable domain, completed using reference TRBV30 and TRBJ1-2, is SQTIHQWPATLVQPVGSPLSLECTVEGTSNPNLYWYRQAAGRGLQLLFYSVGIGQISSEVPQNLSASRPQDRQFILSSKKLLLSDSGFYLCAWSFSTPLATFGSGTRLTVV.